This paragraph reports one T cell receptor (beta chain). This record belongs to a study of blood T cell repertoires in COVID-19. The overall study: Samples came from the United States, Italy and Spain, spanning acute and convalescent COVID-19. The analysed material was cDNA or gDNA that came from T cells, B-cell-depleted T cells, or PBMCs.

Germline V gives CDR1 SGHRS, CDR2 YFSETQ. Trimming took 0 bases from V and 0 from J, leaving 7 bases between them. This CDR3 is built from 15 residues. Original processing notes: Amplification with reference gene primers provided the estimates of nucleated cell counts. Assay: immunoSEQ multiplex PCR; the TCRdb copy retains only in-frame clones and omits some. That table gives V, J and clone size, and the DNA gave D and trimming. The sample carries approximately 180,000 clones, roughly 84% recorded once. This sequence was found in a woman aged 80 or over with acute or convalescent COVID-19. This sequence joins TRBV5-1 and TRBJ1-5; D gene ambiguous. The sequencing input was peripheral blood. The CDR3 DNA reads TGCGCCAGCAGCTTGGACAACCATAGCAATCAGCCCCAGCATTTT. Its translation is CASSLDNHSNQPQHF. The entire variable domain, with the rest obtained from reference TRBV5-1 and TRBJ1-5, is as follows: KAGVTQTPRYLIKTRGQQVTLSCSPISGHRSVSWYQQTPGQGLQFLFEYFSETQRNKGNFPGRFSGRQFSNSRSEMNVSTLELGDSALYLCASSLDNHSNQPQHFGDGTRLSIL.